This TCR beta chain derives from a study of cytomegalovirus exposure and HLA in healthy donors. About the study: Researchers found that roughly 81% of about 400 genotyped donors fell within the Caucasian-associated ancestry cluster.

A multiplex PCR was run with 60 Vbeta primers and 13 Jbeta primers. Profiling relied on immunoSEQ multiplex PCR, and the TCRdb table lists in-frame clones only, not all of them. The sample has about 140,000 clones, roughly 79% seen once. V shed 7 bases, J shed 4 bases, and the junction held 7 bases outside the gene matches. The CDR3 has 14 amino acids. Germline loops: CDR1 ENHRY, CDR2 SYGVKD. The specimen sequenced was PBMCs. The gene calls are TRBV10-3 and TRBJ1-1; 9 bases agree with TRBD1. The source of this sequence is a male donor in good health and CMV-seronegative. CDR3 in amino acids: CAITDDRGGTEAFF. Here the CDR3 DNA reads TGTGCCATCACTGACGACAGGGGGGGCACTGAAGCTTTCTTT.